The 24 T cell receptor beta chains in this list originate from one sample, sequenced in a study of regulatory dendritic cells for organ transplantation (dated by TCRdb to the late 2010s). Library preparation was by the immunoSEQ multiplex PCR assay. Sourced from immuneACCESS, this table was stored by TCRdb with only in-frame sequences that have V and J called. A share of the clones is absent; for the studies checked, an unresolved V gene accounts for under half, and the remainder has no known explanation. For this sample the table gives about 5,400 clones, of which about four fifths were detected only once. In total, the top ten clones hold roughly 21% of the sample. What these receptors recognize is not known. Sorted T cell subsets were CFSE-labeled and co-cultured for under 6 days with allogeneic regulatory or mature dendritic cells at a 1:10 DC:T ratio. Specimen: memory CD8+ T cells from blood cultured with regulatory dendritic cells. The sample's cell subset or site label, decoded: CD45RO+ memory T cells. Receptor source: a human donor in good health.

This clone was recorded only once. The gene calls are TRBV5-1 and TRBJ2-3; D is uncertain. Germline CDR1 reads SGHRS; CDR2 reads YFSETQ. V lost 0 bases and J 5 bases, leaving 4 bases between the germline ends. This CDR3 has 12 amino acids. The CDR3 here is CASSLVGDTQYF. In nucleotides, the CDR3 is TGCGCCAGCAGCTTGGTCGGAGATACGCAGTATTTT.

The chain couples TRBV7-8 to TRBJ2-2; tentatively, D is TRBD1 (6 bases). The CDR3 runs to 18 residues. Germline-derived CDR1 and CDR2 are SGHVS and FQNEAQ. The V end was cut by 4 bases, the J end by 3 bases, with 21 bases between. CDR3 nucleotide sequence: TGTGCCAGCAGCTCCACCCTGCCAGGGGTTACGTACACCGGGGAGCTGTTTTTT. Translation gives CASSSTLPGVTYTGELFF. Complete variable domain (other parts from reference TRBV7-8 and TRBJ2-2): GAGVSQSPRYKVAKRGQDVALRCDPISGHVSLFWYQQALGQGPEFLTYFQNEAQLDKSGLPSDRFFAERPEGSVSTLKIQRTQQEDSAVYLCASSSTLPGVTYTGELFFGEGSRLTVL.

The chain carries TRBV4-2 and TRBJ1-1; D call uncertain. CDR1 is LGHNA, CDR2 YNFKEQ, per germline. Trimming cost V 6 bases and J 0 bases, with 11 bases left between them. The CDR3 length is 14 residues. The CDR3 loop reads CASSFNIMNTEAFF. The DNA for the CDR3 is TGTGCCAGCAGTTTTAACATCATGAACACTGAAGCTTTCTTT.

The V gene is TRBV11-2, the J gene TRBJ2-1, with D possibly being TRBD2 (5 bases). Germline lookup yields CDR1 SGHAT and CDR2 FQNNGV. V dropped 0 bases and J dropped 15 bases, with 15 bases sitting between them. The CDR3 covers 13 residues. CDR3 bases: TGTGCCAGCAGCTTAGATCTAGGCGGTGGAGGGTTCTTC. Translating gives CASSLDLGGGGFF.

A single count supports this clone. CDR3 DNA sequence: TGTGCCAGCAGCTTATCCGATTGGTCGAACTATGGCTACACCTTC. Translated: CASSLSDWSNYGYTF. The chain carries TRBV7-9 and TRBJ1-2; D call uncertain. V was clipped by 2 bases and J by 2 bases, with 12 bases between them. Germline loops: CDR1 SEHNR, CDR2 FQNEAQ (reference sequence). This CDR3 has 15 residues. Complete variable domain (other parts from reference TRBV7-9 and TRBJ1-2): DTGVSQNPRHKITKRGQNVTFRCDPISEHNRLYWYRQTLGQGPEFLTYFQNEAQLEKSRLLSDRFSAERPKGSFSTLEIQRTEQGDSAMYLCASSLSDWSNYGYTFGSGTRLTVV.

V and J are TRBV6-4 and TRBJ2-2; a possible D gene is TRBD2 (7 bases). V was clipped by 3 bases and J by 5 bases, with 13 bases between them. Germline CDR1 MRHNA, CDR2 SNTAGT. The CDR3 is made up of 15 amino acids. Here the CDR3 reads CASSEGHGGTGELFF. As DNA, the CDR3 is TGTGCCAGCAGTGAGGGACACGGGGGGACCGGGGAGCTGTTTTTT.

In the case of this clone: The same CDR3 arises from other DNA sequences in this sample as well. This chain connects TRBV15 to TRBJ1-5, with unresolved D. Looked up from germline, CDR1 is LNHNV and CDR2 is YYDKDF (reference sequence). Trimming cost V 3 bases and J 5 bases, with 17 bases left between them. The CDR3 contains 16 residues. CDR3 bases: TGTGCCACCAGCAGGAGCAGGCGTGCTGATGATCAGCCCCAGCATTTT. As protein: CATSRSRRADDQPQHF.

The chain uses TRBV5-4 and TRBJ2-7; D is perhaps TRBD1 (5 bases). The CDR3 covers 15 residues. Germline V gene data show CDR1 as SGHNT and CDR2 as YYREEE (reference sequence). V was clipped by 0 bases and J by 0 bases, with 10 bases between them. This CDR3 is CASSLGQGSSYEQYF. The CDR3 DNA reads TGTGCCAGCAGCTTGGGGCAGGGAAGCTCCTACGAGCAGTACTTC.

The rearrangement links TRBV10-3 to TRBJ1-2, with D possibly TRBD1 on 5 matching bases. This CDR3 is 17 amino acids long. Germline CDR1 ENHRY, CDR2 SYGVKD. V lost 3 bases and J 4 bases, leaving 21 bases between the germline ends. CDR3 nucleotide sequence: TGTGCCATCAGTGATAGGGAGCCGGGGCCGCCGGTCTATGGCTACACCTTC. It encodes CAISDREPGPPVYGYTF.

This clone was counted a few times. This chain uses TRBV5-4 with TRBJ1-1; D gene ambiguous. V lost 5 bases to trimming and J lost 6 bases, with 11 bases between them. The CDR3 has 12 residues. CDR1 and CDR2 from the germline V gene are SGHNT and YYREEE (reference sequence). The CDR3 nucleotides read TGTGCCAGCAGACCCATTGCCGCTGAAGCTTTCTTT. It codes for CASRPIAAEAFF.

The rearrangement uses TRBV5-1 and TRBJ1-2; 9 nucleotides match TRBD1. V shed 7 bases, J shed 6 bases, and the junction held 7 bases outside the gene matches. There are 13 residues in the CDR3. Germline CDR1 and CDR2: SGHRS and YFSETQ. The CDR3 loop reads CASPTGTGNGYTF. Written as DNA, the CDR3 is TGCGCCAGCCCCACCGGGACAGGGAATGGCTACACCTTC.

The chain joins TRBV13 to TRBJ2-7; 8 bases line up with TRBD2. CDR1 and CDR2 (germline): PRHDT, FYEKMQ (reference sequence). This CDR3 has 15 amino acids. After removal of 5 bases from V and 4 bases from J, the junction contained 10 bases not matched to a gene. The CDR3 coding sequence is TGTGCCAGCAGCCCAGGGGTGGCTAGCGGGTACGAGCAGTACTTC. This gives the protein CASSPGVASGYEQYF.

This chain joins TRBV28 and TRBJ2-7; TRBD2 agrees at 13 bases. CDR3 length: 16 residues. The V gene's germline CDR1 is MDHEN and CDR2 SYDVKM. V shed 0 bases, J shed 6 bases, and the junction held 5 bases outside the gene matches. CDR3 sequence reads: CASSLCRTSGSCEQYF. CDR3 DNA sequence: TGTGCCAGCAGTTTATGCAGGACTAGCGGGAGCTGCGAGCAGTACTTC.

The chain links TRBV6-1 to TRBJ2-3, with 12 bases matching TRBD2. The CDR3 is 15 amino acids. After removal of 4 bases from V and 1 base from J, the junction contained 0 bases not matched to a gene. Germline-derived CDR1 and CDR2 are MNHNS and SASEGT. The CDR3 DNA is TGTGCCAGCAGTGGACTAGCGGGAGGCACAGATACGCAGTATTTT. It yields the protein CASSGLAGGTDTQYF.

This clone was counted a single time. This chain joins TRBV6-1 and TRBJ1-1; 8 nucleotides line up with TRBD1. The CDR3 sequence is 15 residues long. The germline gives CDR1 MNHNS, CDR2 SASEGT. V gave up 2 bases and J gave up 5 bases; unmatched junction bases: 7. Written as DNA, the CDR3 is TGTGCCAGCAGTGAAACCACAGGGGGGAGTACTGAAGCTTTCTTT. It is translated as CASSETTGGSTEAFF.

This chain joins TRBV5-5 and TRBJ2-3; 11 bases agree with TRBD2. The V gene's germline CDR1 is SGHKS and CDR2 YYEKEE (reference sequence). V shed 2 bases and J 0 bases; nucleotides not matched to a gene: 2. This CDR3 has 16 residues. CDR3 amino acids: CASSFIAGGSTDTQYF. Here the CDR3 DNA reads TGTGCCAGCAGCTTCATAGCGGGAGGGAGCACAGATACGCAGTATTTT. The variable domain in full, with the rest retrieved from reference TRBV5-5 and TRBJ2-3, is DAGVTQSPTHLIKTRGQQVTLRCSPISGHKSVSWYQQVLGQGPQFIFQYYEKEERGRGNFPDRFSARQFPNYSSELNVNALLLGDSALYLCASSFIAGGSTDTQYFGPGTRLTVL.

The gene calls are TRBV4-3 and TRBJ2-7, with TRBD2 matching 10 bases. CDR1 is LGHNA and CDR2 is YSLEER in the germline V gene. The V and J ends lost 0 bases and 4 bases, in that order; junction bases with no gene match: 6. The CDR3 extends over 16 amino acids. This CDR3 is CASSQDWGSGRYEQYF. The DNA of the CDR3 is TGCGCCAGCAGCCAAGATTGGGGTAGCGGGAGGTACGAGCAGTACTTC.

This clone was recorded only once. Other DNA sequences of this sample code for an identical CDR3. The rearrangement links TRBV7-9 to TRBJ1-1; no firm D call. The germline V and J ends were trimmed by 2 bases and 2 bases, with 9 bases remaining between them. This CDR3 contains 14 residues. CDR1 SEHNR and CDR2 FQNEAQ come from the germline V gene (reference sequence). CDR3: CASSLKWSNTEAFF. In DNA form, the CDR3 reads TGTGCCAGCAGCTTAAAGTGGTCAAACACTGAAGCTTTCTTT.

This chain links TRBV5-6 with TRBJ1-6, with TRBD1 identical over 9 bases. Germline V gene data show CDR1 as SGHDT and CDR2 as YYEEEE. V trimming: 0 bases; J trimming: 7 bases; junction bases outside the gene matches: 11. The CDR3 length is 18 residues. The CDR3 sequence is CASSLALGTGPRNSPLHF. The CDR3 nucleotides read TGTGCCAGCAGCTTGGCCTTGGGGACAGGGCCCCGAAATTCACCCCTCCACTTT.

The J gene is TRBJ2-4, the V gene TRBV25-1; D unclear. The V and J ends lost 3 bases and 0 bases respectively, with 9 bases between them. In germline, CDR1 is MGHDK, CDR2 SYGVNS. This CDR3 contains 15 residues. This CDR3 is CASSDPNLAKNIQYF. In DNA, the CDR3 is TGTGCCAGCAGTGATCCAAACTTAGCCAAAAACATTCAGTACTTC.

The V gene is TRBV7-9, the J gene TRBJ2-2; a possible D gene is TRBD2 (6 bases). The V gene lost 5 bases and the J gene lost 3 bases, with 13 bases spanning the gap. The germline CDR1 and CDR2 sequences are SEHNR and FQNEAQ (reference sequence). This CDR3 has 15 amino acids. The DNA for the CDR3 is TGTGCCAGCAGCCGGAGGGGAGGATACACCGGGGAGCTGTTTTTT. It specifies CASSRRGGYTGELFF.

The J gene is TRBJ2-3, the V gene TRBV10-1; 10 nucleotides agree with TRBD2. Germline loops: CDR1 WNHNN, CDR2 SYGVQD (reference sequence). V lost 3 bases, J lost 7 bases, and 10 bases stayed unmatched. The CDR3 has 16 amino acids. The CDR3 protein is CASSEKAGGIGNTQYF. Here the CDR3 DNA reads TGCGCCAGCAGTGAAAAAGCGGGAGGGATAGGGAATACGCAGTATTTT.

The CDR3 nucleotides read TGTGCCAGCAGCTCAGGGCACGGAGTCGACGAGCAGTACTTC. Residues: CASSSGHGVDEQYF. This chain connects TRBV7-8 to TRBJ2-7; a weak D match, TRBD1 (5 bases). The CDR3 length is 14 residues. Looked up from germline, CDR1 is SGHVS and CDR2 is FQNEAQ. V dropped 4 bases and J dropped 5 bases, with 15 bases sitting between them.

In its sample, this clone was seen once. The chain joins TRBV5-8 to TRBJ1-1; 10 bases are a match to TRBD1. CDR1 and CDR2 from the germline V gene are SGHTS and YDEGEE. The V and J ends lost 0 bases and 2 bases, in that order; junction bases with no gene match: 16. The CDR3 extends over 20 amino acids. CDR3 sequence reads: CASSLGANPGTGDYNTEAFF. The CDR3 nucleotides read TGTGCCAGCAGCTTGGGGGCCAATCCCGGGACAGGGGACTATAACACTGAAGCTTTCTTT.